This entry concerns a single T cell receptor (beta chain). No antigen is known for it. It has no much larger one-base neighbor in the sample; base qualities were not kept. The immunoSEQ platform was used for deep TCRbeta sequencing. The published analysis was carried out like this. For further analysis, only productive rearrangements were exported out of the immunoSEQ Analyzer. T cell phenotypes were assigned to bulk TCRbeta clonotypes by matching the clonotypes to single-cell RNA+TCR-seq clones that had the same TCRbeta sequence. Using bulk TCR sequencing data, clone enrichment in tumor was calculated by dividing a clone's tumor frequency by the same clone's PBMC frequency. GLIPH was used to sort TCRs into specificity groups, which are clusters of distinct TCRs that likely recognize common antigens through shared CDR3 motifs. The source is immuneACCESS, and TCRdb retained only in-frame sequences with V and J called. Part of the clones is not carried over; for the studies checked, unresolved V genes explain less than half of this, and the remainder is unexplained. V and J calls and clone size are as listed in that table; D and trimming were resolved from the DNA. Counted in this sample were 60,000 or so clones; about four fifths of them appeared once. The ten largest make up around 15% of the sample.

According to the study, the label for this sample's time point signals: before anti-PD-1 therapy. Genomic DNA extracted from tumor biopsies or peripheral blood was used for bulk TCRbeta sequencing, with input ranging from about 616 ng to 6,500 ng. Every patient had histologically proven advanced or metastatic basal or squamous cell carcinoma and was a poor candidate for surgical resection. Of the roughly ten patients making up the basal cell carcinoma cohort, roughly eight underwent bulk tumor TCR sequencing. The sample originates from a study of T cells in tumors after PD-1 blockade (dated by TCRdb to between 2018 and 2021). The study in broad terms: Prior checkpoint blockade, systemic immunosuppressant use, and recent radiotherapy or other anti-cancer therapy within 4 weeks were grounds for patient exclusion. RECIST version 1.1 was used to evaluate clinical response. An average of around 120,000 TCR templates (range roughly 23,000-257,772) and 36,536 unique clonotypes was obtained for peripheral blood samples. Bulk TCR sequencing was performed on roughly ten peripheral blood samples from roughly five patients to compare blood and tumor clonotypes. Pembrolizumab 200 mg every 3 weeks or cemiplimab 350 mg every 2 weeks was administered to patients. Paired single-cell RNA and TCR sequencing was performed on site-matched tumors from BCC or SCC patients before and after anti-PD-1 therapy. Ongoing daily vismodegib 150 mg was also given to a subset of patients during anti-PD-1 treatment.

Results the study describes overall, beyond this receptor: About two fifths of the TCR clonotypes from tumors also showed up in blood, and some novel exhausted tumor clones were present in pre-treatment blood, which suggests peripheral recruitment. The source of novel T cell clones was not identified and could include lymphoid organs or rare unexpanded clones within the tumor or its periphery.

The clonotype was recovered from a human donor with basal cell carcinoma. Here the sequenced sample was PBMCs, taken before anti-PD-1 treatment.

The DNA is TGTGCCAGCAGTTCAAGAGCCACAGATACGCAGTATTTT. It is translated as CASSSRATDTQYF. The V gene is TRBV6-5 and the J gene is TRBJ2-3, with the D gene too uncertain to name. Trimming takes 4 bases from V and 2 bases from J, and the germline ends sit 7 bases apart. Measured from the cysteine to the phenylalanine, the CDR3 is 13 residues long. CDR3 DNA is the only sequence kept; it has 39 bases, read in frame from the first base. The germline V gene specifies MNHEY as CDR1 and SVGAGI as CDR2.